The 17 T cell receptor beta chains below all came from one sample that was sequenced in a study of blood T cells in healthy people across ages. Primed by a sample-barcoded 5' primer and a J-beta primer mix, a second PCR proceeded for about 7 to 11 cycles. Via MiXCR, TCRdb re-called the 5' RACE reads, giving one row per CDR3 protein. The sample shows more than 550,000 distinct CDR3 sequences, about a fifth of them seen only once. The material sequenced was blood. Every receptor here comes from a man aged 70 or older in good health.

This chain joins TRBV5-6 and TRBJ1-1; 9 bases fit TRBD1. The CDR3 loop spans 15 amino acids. The V gene's germline CDR1 is SGHDT and CDR2 YYEEEE. The V and J ends lost 4 bases and 0 bases, in that order; junction bases with no gene match: 4. CDR3 region: CASSPRQGVNTEAFF. The DNA of the CDR3 is TGTGCCAGCAGCCCTAGACAGGGGGTGAACACTGAAGCTTTCTTT.

The sample holds a few counts of this clonotype. This chain uses TRBV27 with TRBJ1-1, with 9 bases identical to TRBD1. Germline CDR1 is MNHEY and CDR2 is SMNVEV (reference sequence). The trim removed 4 bases at V and 0 bases at J, leaving 6 bases unmatched. The CDR3 has 16 amino acids. The CDR3 region is CASSSWTGAMNTEAFF. The CDR3 DNA sequence: TGTGCCAGCAGTTCCTGGACAGGGGCCATGAACACTGAAGCTTTCTTT.

The chain combines TRBV7-9 with TRBJ1-2; no reliable D call. The ends were cut back, 1 base at V and 5 bases at J, with 8 bases in the middle. The CDR3 runs 13 residues. The germline V gene encodes CDR1 SEHNR and CDR2 FQNEAQ (reference sequence). CDR3 nucleotides: TGTGCCAGCAGCTTAGAAGAATTTTATGGCTACACCTTC. Amino acid sequence: CASSLEEFYGYTF.

This clonotype was detected a few times. The CDR3 end shows no conserved phenylalanine or tryptophan, and so a read error is likely. V is TRBV14 and J is TRBJ1-5, with TRBD1 matching over 10 bases. Losses at the gene ends were 3 bases for V and 0 bases for J; bases not matched to a gene: 14. The CDR3 has 20 residues. Germline-derived CDR1 and CDR2 are SGHDN and FVKESK. CDR3 amino acids: CASSHRDRGRRPYSNQPQHL. CDR3 DNA: TGTGCCAGCAGCCACCGGGACAGGGGACGTCGTCCATATAGCAATCAGCCCCAGCATCTT.

The J gene is TRBJ2-5, the V gene TRBV9, with 8 positions matching TRBD1. The J call may be incorrect, as the DNA end agrees better with TRBJ2-7. This CDR3 has 15 amino acids. Germline CDR1 and CDR2: SGDLS and YYNGEE. CDR3 in amino acids: CASSLGTGRSYEQYF. In DNA form, the CDR3 reads TGTGCCAGCAGCTTAGGGACAGGACGCTCCTACGAGCAGTACTTC.

In this sample, this clonotype turned up a few times. This chain connects TRBV24-1 to TRBJ2-1; 8 nucleotides line up with TRBD2. The CDR3 runs 14 residues. V shed 3 bases, J shed 7 bases, and the junction held 4 bases outside the gene matches. CDR1 and CDR2 (germline): KGHDR, SFDVKD. The DNA for the CDR3 is TGTGCCACCAGTGATAGCGGGAGACGAAATGAGCAGTTCTTC. Protein: CATSDSGRRNEQFF.

This clonotype was recorded a few times. DNA for the CDR3: TGTGCCAGCAGCCCCTGGGGACAGTCATACTCTGGAAACACCATATATTTT. Its translation is CASSPWGQSYSGNTIYF. The rearrangement joins TRBV3-1 to TRBJ1-3, with 7 bases aligning to TRBD1. Germline V gene sequence: CDR1 LGHDT, CDR2 YNNKEL (reference sequence). V gave up 4 bases and J gave up 0 bases; unmatched junction bases: 9. There are 17 residues in the CDR3.

In its sample, this clonotype was seen a few times. The chain recombines TRBV15 with TRBJ1-5, with D possibly TRBD1 on 6 matching bases. CDR1 and CDR2 from the germline V gene are LNHNV and YYDKDF (reference sequence). Between the trimmed V and J ends, which lost 0 bases and 7 bases, there was a span of 19 bases. The CDR3 is 17 amino acids. CDR3 sequence reads: CATSRDRTGRVGQPQHF. CDR3 bases: TGTGCCACCAGCAGAGATCGAACAGGGAGGGTAGGGCAGCCCCAGCATTTT.

The chain combines TRBV7-2 with TRBJ2-2; 7 bases are a match to TRBD2. Looked up from germline, CDR1 is SGHTA and CDR2 is FQGNSA. The CDR3 covers 15 residues. The junction had 4 bases not matched to a gene; V was cut back by 1 base and J by 5 bases. CDR3 amino acids: CASSLGLALTGELFF. The CDR3, as DNA: TGTGCCAGCAGCTTAGGACTAGCTTTAACCGGGGAGCTGTTTTTT.

The V and J genes are TRBV27 and TRBJ2-7; either TRBD1 or TRBD2 may supply D (6 bases each). Trimming pared 0 bases from V and 2 bases from J, leaving 14 bases between. The length of the CDR3 is 16 residues. In germline, CDR1 is MNHEY, CDR2 SMNVEV (reference sequence). DNA of the CDR3: TGTGCCAGCAGTTTATCGTGGGGGGCGCTTCCCTACGAGCAGTACTTC. Amino acid sequence: CASSLSWGALPYEQYF.

This clonotype was seen a handful of times. This chain links TRBV6-2 or TRBV6-3 with TRBJ2-5; no clear D gene. This CDR3 comprises 15 residues. Per germline, CDR1 MNHEY and CDR2 SVGEGT. Deletions cut 0 bases from V and 1 base from J, with 9 bases between. DNA of the CDR3: TGTGCCAGCAGTTACTCGATGGTCCTCCAAGAGACCCAGTACTTC. Translated, it gives CASSYSMVLQETQYF.

This clonotype was detected a few times. The chain combines TRBV6-2 or TRBV6-3 with TRBJ1-4; D is unresolved. Trimming stripped 1 base from V and 7 bases from J, with 4 bases between. This CDR3 has 12 residues. In germline, CDR1 is MNHEY, CDR2 SVGEGT. DNA for the CDR3: TGTGCCAGCAGTTACTACGCTGAAAAACTGTTTTTT. Translated: CASSYYAEKLFF.

This clonotype appeared many times. The chain uses TRBV20-1 and TRBJ2-3; 7 nucleotides line up with TRBD1. CDR1 is DFQATT and CDR2 is SNEGSKA in the germline V gene (reference sequence). The CDR3 consists of 11 residues. CDR3 protein: CRTGKTDTQYF. As DNA, the CDR3 is TGCCGGACAGGAAAAACAGATACGCAGTATTTT.

Only a few counts were recorded for this clonotype. This rearrangement joins TRBV11-2 to TRBJ2-2; 7 positions match TRBD1. V trimming: 5 bases; J trimming: 1 base; junction bases outside the gene matches: 4. The CDR3 is 15 amino acids. Germline lookup yields CDR1 SGHAT and CDR2 FQNNGV. CDR3: CASSTRQGNTGELFF. In DNA, the CDR3 is TGTGCCAGCAGCACTCGACAGGGGAACACCGGGGAGCTGTTTTTT.

This clonotype turned up a few times. V and J are TRBV12-3 or TRBV12-4 and TRBJ2-3, with D tentatively TRBD2 (5 bases). The CDR3 spans 15 residues. V lost 2 bases and J 3 bases, leaving 12 bases between the germline ends. Written as DNA, the CDR3 is TGTGCCAGCAGTTTAACCGGGTGGAGGACAGATACGCAGTATTTT. Translation gives CASSLTGWRTDTQYF.

The rearrangement links TRBV10-3 to TRBJ1-5; tentatively, D is TRBD1 (5 bases). V was trimmed by 2 bases and J by 1 base, leaving 6 bases between them. CDR1 is ENHRY, CDR2 SYGVKD, per germline. The CDR3 totals 14 residues. The CDR3 here is CAISEGHSNQPQHF. DNA for the CDR3: TGTGCCATCAGTGAGGGACACAGCAATCAGCCCCAGCATTTT.

This clonotype was detected ten times or more. The chain links TRBV10-3 to TRBJ1-6, with D unresolved. The germline V and J ends were trimmed by 2 bases and 9 bases, with 8 bases remaining between them. The CDR3 runs 13 residues. CDR1 is ENHRY, CDR2 SYGVKD, per germline. The CDR3 region has the DNA TGTGCCATCAGTGAGACAAGAGGTTCACCCCTCCACTTT. Translation: CAISETRGSPLHF.